A single sample is the source of the 23 T cell receptor beta chains below, sequenced in a study of T cell repertoires in cytomegalovirus infection. MiXCR, applied by TCRdb to the reads, yields one record per CDR3 protein. The repertoire holds a few hundred thousand distinct CDR3 sequences, with about 30% as singletons. The material sequenced was PBMCs. The receptors shown here come from a human donor in good health (CMV status not recorded). Some clones in this sample may be carry-over from other donors' samples.

This clonotype was counted between two and nine times. The V call is TRBV7-3, the J call TRBJ2-1; either TRBD1 or TRBD2 may supply D (5 bases each). Germline CDR1 SGHTA, CDR2 FQGTGA. V was cut by 2 bases and J by 7 bases, with 27 bases left in between. The CDR3 spans 19 residues. CDR3 coding DNA: TGTGCCAGCAGCTTATACCCCGTCCCTGGTCTGGGGGAGAGAAATGAGCAGTTCTTC. It yields the protein CASSLYPVPGLGERNEQFF.

This sequence joins TRBV30 and TRBJ2-3; unclear D gene. Germline CDR1 is GTSNPN and CDR2 is SVGIG (reference sequence). Trimming took 0 bases from V and 6 from J, leaving 10 bases between them. The CDR3 covers 13 residues. CDR3 protein: CAWSVRMGDTQYF. The DNA of the CDR3 is TGTGCCTGGAGTGTAAGGATGGGGGATACGCAGTATTTT.

This clonotype occurred a few times. The CDR3 spells CASSRTLTEREQYF. The DNA for the CDR3 is TGTGCCAGCAGCCGGACCCTGACGGAGCGCGAGCAGTACTTC. This chain connects TRBV7-6 to TRBJ2-7, with no clear D. V dropped 5 bases and J dropped 6 bases, with 17 bases sitting between them. CDR1 and CDR2 (germline): SGHVS, FNYEAQ. This CDR3 is built from 14 residues.

This clonotype was observed a handful of times. The CDR3 loop is CASSQGNVLAGGDNEQFF. In nucleotides, the CDR3 is TGTGCCAGCAGCCAGGGGAACGTGTTGGCGGGGGGTGACAATGAGCAGTTCTTC. The chain joins TRBV14 to TRBJ2-1; 8 nucleotides agree with TRBD2. Germline lookup yields CDR1 SGHDN and CDR2 FVKESK. Losses at the gene ends were 3 bases for V and 5 bases for J; bases not matched to a gene: 15. The CDR3 has 18 residues.

The chain carries TRBV2 and TRBJ2-7, with D unclear. V lost 6 bases, J lost 5 bases, and 14 bases lay in between. CDR1 is SNHLY, CDR2 FYNNEI, per germline. This CDR3 comprises 13 residues. CDR3 region: CASRTWTSNEQYF. DNA for the CDR3: TGTGCCAGCAGGACTTGGACCAGCAACGAGCAGTACTTC.

The chain combines TRBV20-1 with TRBJ2-1; the D gene is possibly TRBD2 (6 bases). CDR3 length equals 16 residues. Trimming took 0 bases from V and 3 from J, leaving 15 bases between them. Germline V gives CDR1 DFQATT, CDR2 SNEGSKA (reference sequence). This chain's CDR3 is CSARDGPGDIYNEQFF. The CDR3 region has the DNA TGCAGTGCTAGAGATGGGCCGGGGGATATCTACAATGAGCAGTTCTTC.

This clonotype has a count of ten or more. The chain couples TRBV7-2 to TRBJ2-3, with 8 positions matching TRBD2. Germline CDR1 reads SGHTA; CDR2 reads FQGNSA. With 4 bases clipped from V and 3 bases from J, the junction kept 0 bases outside the gene matches. The CDR3 loop spans 13 amino acids. This CDR3 reads CASSSGGTDTQYF. CDR3 DNA: TGTGCCAGCAGCTCGGGGGGGACAGATACGCAGTATTTT.

The chain joins TRBV23-1 to TRBJ2-7; 8 bases are a match to TRBD2. TRBV23-1 is annotated as an ORF whose role is uncertain. The CDR3 length is 15 residues. V trimming: 0 bases; J trimming: 7 bases; junction bases outside the gene matches: 8. The CDR3 here is CASSQSVQREREQYV. The DNA of the CDR3 is TGCGCCAGCAGTCAATCGGTCCAGCGGGAGCGGGAGCAGTACGTC.

This clonotype was detected many times. This chain links TRBV7-2 with TRBJ2-5; no reliable D call. Germline V gene sequence: CDR1 SGHTA, CDR2 FQGNSA. V lost 4 bases, J lost 7 bases, and 10 bases lay in between. This CDR3 region has 12 residues. CDR3 in amino acids: CASSSSYSTQYF. Written as DNA, the CDR3 is TGTGCCAGCAGCTCATCCTACTCGACCCAGTACTTC. Complete variable domain (other parts from reference TRBV7-2 and TRBJ2-5): GAGVSQSPSNKVTEKGKDVELRCDPISGHTALYWYRQSLGQGLEFLIYFQGNSAPDKSGLPSDRFSAERTGGSVSTLTIQRTQQEDSAVYLCASSSSYSTQYFGPGTRLLVL.

This rearrangement joins TRBV7-9 to TRBJ2-2; D call uncertain. Trimming cost V 1 base and J 7 bases, with 10 bases left between them. The CDR3 contains 14 residues. Germline V CDR1 and CDR2: SEHNR, FQNEAQ (reference sequence). CDR3 DNA: TGTGCCAGCAGCTTAGTCTGGCAGCGCGGGGAGCTGTTTTTT. Translated, it gives CASSLVWQRGELFF.

This clonotype has more than one count but fewer than ten. The chain employs TRBV5-1 and TRBJ2-1; a possible D gene is TRBD1 (5 bases). Germline CDR1 and CDR2: SGHRS and YFSETQ. This CDR3 contains 16 residues. Trimming left V 0 bases short and J 8 bases short, with 18 bases between. CDR3 sequence reads: CASSLAGSGQWDEQFF. The CDR3 DNA follows: TGCGCCAGCAGCTTGGCCGGGTCAGGGCAATGGGATGAGCAGTTCTTC.

The chain recombines TRBV7-9 with TRBJ1-2; D gene unclear. CDR1 and CDR2 (germline): SEHNR, FQNEAQ (reference sequence). V was clipped by 1 base and J by 3 bases, with 6 bases between them. The CDR3 sequence is 13 residues long. In nucleotides, the CDR3 is TGTGCCAGCAGCTTAGAGCCCGACTATGGCTACACCTTC. Protein: CASSLEPDYGYTF.

This clonotype was observed a handful of times. This chain connects TRBV11-3 to TRBJ2-5, with D perhaps given as TRBD1 or TRBD2 (5 bases each). The CDR3 is 18 residues long. Germline V lookup: CDR1 SGHNT, CDR2 YENEEA. The V end was cut by 5 bases, the J end by 5 bases, with 27 bases between. CDR3: CASSQDLGATHWGETQYF. In nucleotides, the CDR3 is TGTGCCAGCAGCCAGGACCTAGGGGCGACGCATTGGGGGGAGACCCAGTACTTC.

This clonotype was seen repeatedly, ten times or more. This sequence joins TRBV7-2 and TRBJ2-5; 14 bases match TRBD2. In germline, CDR1 is SGHTA, CDR2 FQGNSA. Trimming at V came to 5 bases and at J to 5 bases, leaving 4 bases not matched to a gene. This CDR3 region has 15 residues. This CDR3 is CASSTGLAGGETQYF. CDR3 in DNA: TGTGCCAGCAGCACCGGACTAGCGGGAGGCGAGACCCAGTACTTC.

This clonotype was observed a handful of times. The chain is built from TRBV7-2 and TRBJ2-3; TRBD2 aligns across 9 bases. The CDR3 covers 15 residues. Germline V gene data show CDR1 as SGHTA and CDR2 as FQGNSA. The trim removed 7 bases at V and 4 bases at J, leaving 9 bases unmatched. This chain's CDR3 is CASTIAGASADTQYF. CDR3 nucleotides: TGTGCCAGCACCATAGCGGGAGCCTCAGCAGATACGCAGTATTTT.

This clonotype was detected many times. The chain recombines TRBV7-9 with TRBJ1-2; D remains ambiguous. Per the germline V gene, CDR1 is SEHNR and CDR2 is FQNEAQ (reference sequence). This CDR3 spans 13 amino acids. The V end lost 2 bases, the J end lost 2 bases, and 6 bases lay between the germline ends. CDR3 amino acids: CASSLRTNYGYTF. DNA for the CDR3: TGTGCCAGCAGCTTACGGACCAACTATGGCTACACCTTC.

This clonotype was counted a few times. The genes are TRBV7-9 and TRBJ1-1; tentative D call: TRBD1 (6 bases). V lost 5 bases and J lost 5, with 18 bases in between. This CDR3 has 15 amino acids. Germline values: CDR1 SEHNR, CDR2 FQNEAQ (reference sequence). CDR3 sequence: CASSPALGGRTEAFF. CDR3 bases: TGTGCCAGCAGCCCCGCCTTGGGGGGGCGGACTGAAGCTTTCTTT.

This clonotype turned up a few times. The chain employs TRBV5-1 and TRBJ1-1; D uncertain. The CDR3 sequence is 13 residues long. From germline, CDR1 is SGHRS and CDR2 YFSETQ. V was shortened by 2 bases and J by 1 base, with 6 bases between the two germline ends. CDR3 loop: CASSFQRNTEAFF. In DNA, the CDR3 is TGCGCCAGCAGCTTCCAGAGGAACACTGAAGCTTTCTTT.

The chain is built from TRBV4-2 and TRBJ1-5, with D possibly being TRBD1 (6 bases). This CDR3 is built from 17 residues. V shed 1 base and J shed 5 bases, with 18 bases lying between them. Germline V gene lookup returns CDR1 LGHNA and CDR2 YNFKEQ. The CDR3 is CASSQVLRGANYQPQHF. The CDR3 bases are TGTGCCAGCAGCCAAGTCTTACGGGGGGCCAATTATCAGCCCCAGCATTTT.

The V call is TRBV5-1, the J call TRBJ2-3; 14 bases are a match to TRBD2. With 4 bases clipped from V and 6 bases from J, the junction kept 10 bases outside the gene matches. The CDR3 consists of 17 residues. Germline CDR1 SGHRS, CDR2 YFSETQ. CDR3 region: CASSKKDGTSGSDTQYF. CDR3 nucleotides: TGCGCCAGCAGCAAAAAGGACGGGACTAGCGGGAGTGATACGCAGTATTTT.

This clonotype came up many times. The rearrangement uses TRBV19 and TRBJ2-2; TRBD1 agrees at 9 bases. Per the germline V gene, CDR1 is LNHDA and CDR2 is SQIVND (reference sequence). The CDR3 spans 15 residues. V trimming: 7 bases; J trimming: 5 bases; junction bases outside the gene matches: 8. CDR3 in DNA: TGTGCCAGTAATCCGGGACAGGGAATAACCGGGGAGCTGTTTTTT. Amino acids: CASNPGQGITGELFF.

In this sample, this clonotype turned up a few times. The chain is built from TRBV29-1 and TRBJ1-1; no definite D call. The germline V and J ends were trimmed by 7 bases and 1 base, with 10 bases remaining between them. CDR1 is SQVTM, CDR2 ANQGSEA, per germline. This CDR3 spans 12 amino acids. CDR3 sequence reads: CSGLYSNTEAFF. CDR3 nucleotides: TGCAGCGGGCTTTACTCGAACACTGAAGCTTTCTTT.

CDR3 residues: CASSYVSQPQHF. Written as DNA, the CDR3 is TGTGCCAGCAGTTACGTCTCTCAGCCCCAGCATTTT. The rearrangement joins TRBV6-2 or TRBV6-3 to TRBJ1-5, with D uncertain. Trimming removed 2 bases from V and 6 bases from J, with 5 bases in between. Per the germline V gene, CDR1 is MNHEY and CDR2 is SVGEGT. The CDR3 is 12 amino acids.